This T cell receptor (beta chain) stems from a study of CD8+CD57+ T cells in acquired aplastic anemia. The sequenced patients had an expansion of CD8+CD57+ cells seen by flow cytometry. The patients, all of them, had severe acquired aplastic anemia. Patient blood was sampled before any therapy had been received. Overall study results and limits: Shared by patients and controls, approximately 28 CD8+ CDR3s were abundant in patients.

Many counts were recorded for this clonotype. Its target is unknown. Germline CDR1 SGHTA, CDR2 FQGNSA. The CDR3 runs 13 residues. The V and J ends lost 1 base and 3 bases respectively, with 7 bases between them. Genomic DNA served as template for TCR beta VDJ and CDR3 profiling. TCRdb re-derived calls from the reads in MiXCR, one entry per CDR3 protein. The profile shows about 160,000 distinct CDR3 sequences, around 52% of them singletons. Material: sorted CD4+, CD8+, or CD8+CD57+ T cells (not recorded which) from PBMCs. The chain recombines TRBV7-2 with TRBJ2-7; D ambiguous. The receptor was derived from a human donor with aplastic anemia. CDR3 protein: CASSLDTVYEQYF. The CDR3 DNA sequence: TGTGCCAGCAGCTTAGATACGGTCTACGAGCAGTACTTC. The complete variable domain, with remaining parts taken from reference TRBV7-2 and TRBJ2-7, reads GAGVSQSPSNKVTEKGKDVELRCDPISGHTALYWYRQSLGQGLEFLIYFQGNSAPDKSGLPSDRFSAERTGGSVSTLTIQRTQQEDSAVYLCASSLDTVYEQYFGPGTRLTVT.